The 16 T cell receptor beta chains in this list originate from one sample, sequenced in a study of T cells expressing NK-cell markers. From the 5' RACE reads, TCRdb lists one entry per CDR3 protein and no DNA. Recorded for this sample: about 410,000 distinct CDR3 sequences. The sequenced material came from blood T cells: a sorted CD56 or NKG2C T cell subset, CD4+ or CD8+ T cells, or bulk PBMC T cells (not recorded which). These receptors all stem from a woman between 45 and 60 years old in good health.

The chain has TRBV4-1 and TRBJ2-2; the D call from TCRdb, TRBD1, cannot be confirmed without DNA. Germline assignment: CDR1 MGHRA and CDR2 YSYEKL. The CDR3 length is 15 residues. The CDR3 loop is CASRQALARAGELFF.

This chain joins TRBV6-1 and TRBJ2-2; TCRdb outputs TRBD1, but without DNA this stays unchecked. The CDR3 loop spans 14 amino acids. CDR1 and CDR2 from the germline V gene are MNHNS and SASEGT. Here the CDR3 reads CASSEQGAAGELFF.

The V and J genes are TRBV5-6 and TRBJ2-4. Looked up from germline, CDR1 is SGHDT and CDR2 is YYEEEE. The CDR3 consists of 16 residues. The CDR3 is CASSLAGASGKNIQYF.

This chain connects TRBV6-1 to TRBJ2-3. This CDR3 is built from 11 residues. Germline V gene data show CDR1 as MNHNS and CDR2 as SASEGT. CDR3 protein: CASSEGYTQYF.

V gene TRBV7-2 combines with J gene TRBJ2-5. CDR1 and CDR2 (germline): SGHTA, FQGNSA. The CDR3 covers 15 residues. The CDR3 sequence: CASIFSGALQETQYF.

The chain is built from TRBV5-6 and TRBJ2-2. This CDR3 spans 14 amino acids. Germline CDR1 is SGHDT and CDR2 is YYEEEE. CDR3 protein: CASSLDPNTGELFF.

The chain couples TRBV5-1 to TRBJ1-6. Germline lookup yields CDR1 SGHRS and CDR2 YFSETQ. CDR3 length equals 15 residues. CDR3 amino acids: CASSLGAGNNSPLHF.

The chain employs TRBV7-9 and TRBJ1-1. Germline assignment: CDR1 SEHNR and CDR2 FQNEAQ (reference sequence). This CDR3 region has 11 residues. Here the CDR3 reads CASSPQNVAFF.

This rearrangement joins TRBV5-4 to TRBJ2-2; the D call from TCRdb, TRBD2, cannot be confirmed without DNA. CDR1 is SGHNT and CDR2 is YYREEE in the germline V gene (reference sequence). This CDR3 region has 16 residues. CDR3 amino acids: CASSAGLAGATGELFF.

The J gene is TRBJ2-3, the V gene TRBV11-2; TCRdb gives TRBD2 as the D gene, but with no DNA this cannot be confirmed. The V gene's germline CDR1 is SGHAT and CDR2 FQNNGV. CDR3 length: 14 amino acids. The CDR3 here is CASSLEAGGDTQYF.

The rearrangement joins TRBV11-1 to TRBJ2-3; TCRdb calls TRBD2, which cannot be checked without DNA. The CDR3 runs 15 residues. Germline CDR1 SGHAT, CDR2 FQDESV (reference sequence). CDR3 region: CASSFPSYGPDTQYF.

V and J are TRBV7-9 and TRBJ1-4; TCRdb's D call, TRBD1, is unchecked because there is no DNA. CDR1 and CDR2 from the germline V gene are SEHNR and FQNEAQ (reference sequence). This CDR3 spans 15 amino acids. CDR3 loop: CASSPGTGGNEKLFF. The full variable domain, with the rest looked up from reference TRBV7-9 and TRBJ1-4, is DTGVSQNPRHKITKRGQNVTFRCDPISEHNRLYWYRQTLGQGPEFLTYFQNEAQLEKSRLLSDRFSAERPKGSFSTLEIQRTEQGDSAMYLCASSPGTGGNEKLFFGSGTQLSVL.

This chain connects TRBV7-9 to TRBJ2-6; the TCRdb D gene call, TRBD1, has no DNA to confirm it. This CDR3 region has 17 residues. Per germline, CDR1 SEHNR and CDR2 FQNEAQ (reference sequence). CDR3: CASSRRDARAGANVLTF.

This chain uses TRBV12-3 or TRBV12-4 with TRBJ2-3. The CDR3 has 14 residues. CDR3 amino acids: CASSWGSYTDTQYF.

The chain carries TRBV5-1 and TRBJ1-6; TCRdb's D call of TRBD1 is untestable without DNA. CDR1 and CDR2 from the germline V gene are SGHRS and YFSETQ. The CDR3 runs 18 residues. This chain's CDR3 is CASQRGTGASSYNSPLHF.

The rearrangement links TRBV12-3 or TRBV12-4 to TRBJ1-5; TCRdb lists TRBD1, though no DNA is available to test this call. The length of the CDR3 is 14 residues. The CDR3: CASSFSGVRQPQHF.